This T cell receptor (beta chain) was captured in a study of OX40 agonist ivuxolimab in advanced cancers. Turning to the study itself: Hepatocellular carcinoma, melanoma, renal cell or head and neck cancer affected the dose-escalation patients. A partial response was reached by three patients: one with hepatocellular carcinoma and two with cutaneous melanoma. Study-level points and caveats: Partial responders dosed at 0.1-3.0 mg/kg displayed clonal expansion ranking among the lowest.

On this clone itself: Its matching antigen is unknown.

The protocol was immunoSEQ multiplex PCR, while the TCRdb copy is restricted to in-frame clones and leaves out a portion. The table records about 24,000 clones, around 73% of them present only once. The clonotype was recovered from an adult with an advanced solid tumor such as melanoma, head and neck, liver or kidney cancer. Sequenced material: CD4+ or CD8+ T cells sorted from blood, taken in a trial of the OX40 agonist ivuxolimab.

The CDR3 region has the DNA TGTGCCAGCATTGGGACTACCGCCGCGAACACCGGGGAGCTGTTTTTT. Translation gives CASIGTTAANTGELFF. The chain uses TRBV7-2 and TRBJ2-2, with 7 bases lining up with TRBD2. V was clipped by 7 bases and J by 0 bases; unmatched bases: 8. The CDR3 contains 16 residues. CDR1 and CDR2 (germline): SGHTA, FQGNSA.